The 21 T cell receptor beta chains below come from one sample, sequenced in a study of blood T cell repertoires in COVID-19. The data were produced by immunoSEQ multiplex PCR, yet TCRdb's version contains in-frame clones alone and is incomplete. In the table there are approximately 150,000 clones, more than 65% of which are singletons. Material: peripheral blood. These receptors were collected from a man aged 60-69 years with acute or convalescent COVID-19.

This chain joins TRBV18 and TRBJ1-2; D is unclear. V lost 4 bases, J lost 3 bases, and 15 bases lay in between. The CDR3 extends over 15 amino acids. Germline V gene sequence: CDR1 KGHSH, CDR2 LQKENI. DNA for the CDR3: TGTGCCAGCTCACAAAACAGTGACCCCTACTATGGCTACACCTTC. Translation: CASSQNSDPYYGYTF.

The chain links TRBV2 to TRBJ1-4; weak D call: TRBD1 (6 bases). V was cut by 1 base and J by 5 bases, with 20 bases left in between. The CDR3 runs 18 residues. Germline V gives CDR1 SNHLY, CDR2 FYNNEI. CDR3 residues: CASSEGARYGGGNEKLFF. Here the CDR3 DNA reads TGTGCCAGCAGTGAAGGGGCCCGCTACGGGGGGGGCAATGAAAAACTGTTTTTT.

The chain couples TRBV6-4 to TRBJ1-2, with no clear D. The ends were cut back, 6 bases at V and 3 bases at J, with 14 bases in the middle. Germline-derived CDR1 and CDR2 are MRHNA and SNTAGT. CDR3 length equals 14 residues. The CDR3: CASSLDGEDYGYTF. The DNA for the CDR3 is TGTGCCAGCAGCCTCGACGGTGAGGACTATGGCTACACCTTC.

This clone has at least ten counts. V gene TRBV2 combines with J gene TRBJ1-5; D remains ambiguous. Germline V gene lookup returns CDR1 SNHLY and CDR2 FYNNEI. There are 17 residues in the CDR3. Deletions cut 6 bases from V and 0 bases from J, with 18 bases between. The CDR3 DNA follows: TGTGCCAGCAGCGATGCGGCGAGTTCGTATAGCAATCAGCCCCAGCATTTT. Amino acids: CASSDAASSYSNQPQHF.

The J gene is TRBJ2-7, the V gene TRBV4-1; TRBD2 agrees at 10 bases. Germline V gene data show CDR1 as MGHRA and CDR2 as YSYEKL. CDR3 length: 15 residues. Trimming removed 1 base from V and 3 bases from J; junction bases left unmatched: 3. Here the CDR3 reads CASSQGTSGIYEQYF. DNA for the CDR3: TGCGCCAGCAGCCAAGGGACTAGCGGTATCTACGAGCAGTACTTC.

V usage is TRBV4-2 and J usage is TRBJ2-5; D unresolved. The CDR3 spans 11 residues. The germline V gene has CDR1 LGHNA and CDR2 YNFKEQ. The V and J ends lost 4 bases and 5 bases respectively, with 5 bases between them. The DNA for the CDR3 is TGTGCCAGCAGCCTAATGGAGACCCAGTACTTC. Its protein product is CASSLMETQYF.

The CDR3 region has the DNA TGTGCCAGTAGTATCCTGACTAGCGGCTACAATGAGCAGTTCTTC. Translated, it gives CASSILTSGYNEQFF. The genes are TRBV19 and TRBJ2-1; 9 bases agree with TRBD2. The CDR3 loop spans 15 amino acids. Germline CDR1 is LNHDA and CDR2 is SQIVND (reference sequence). V gave up 3 bases and J gave up 3 bases; unmatched junction bases: 3.

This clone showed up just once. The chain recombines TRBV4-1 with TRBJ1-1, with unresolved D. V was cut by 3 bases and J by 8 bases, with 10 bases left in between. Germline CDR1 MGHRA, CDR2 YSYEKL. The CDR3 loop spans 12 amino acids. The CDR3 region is CASSHEADEAFF. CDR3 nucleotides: TGCGCCAGCAGCCATGAGGCAGACGAAGCTTTCTTT.

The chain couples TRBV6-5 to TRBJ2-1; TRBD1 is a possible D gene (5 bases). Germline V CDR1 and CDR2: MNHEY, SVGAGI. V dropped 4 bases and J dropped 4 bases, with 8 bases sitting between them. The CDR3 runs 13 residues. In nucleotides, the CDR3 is TGTGCCAGCAGTTCGGACACGTACAATGAGCAGTTCTTC. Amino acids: CASSSDTYNEQFF.

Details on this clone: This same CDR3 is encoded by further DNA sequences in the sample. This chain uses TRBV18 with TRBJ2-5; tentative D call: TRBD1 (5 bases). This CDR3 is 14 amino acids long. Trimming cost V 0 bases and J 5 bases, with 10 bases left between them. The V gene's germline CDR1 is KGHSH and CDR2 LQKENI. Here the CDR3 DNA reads TGTGCCAGCTCACCACCGGGGCCTTGGGAGACCCAGTACTTC. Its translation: CASSPPGPWETQYF.

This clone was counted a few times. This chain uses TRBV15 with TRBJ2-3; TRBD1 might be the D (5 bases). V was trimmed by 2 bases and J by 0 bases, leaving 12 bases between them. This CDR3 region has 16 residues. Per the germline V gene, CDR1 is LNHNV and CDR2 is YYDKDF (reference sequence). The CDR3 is CATSRLPQASTDTQYF. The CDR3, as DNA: TGTGCCACCAGCAGATTACCACAGGCTAGCACAGATACGCAGTATTTT.

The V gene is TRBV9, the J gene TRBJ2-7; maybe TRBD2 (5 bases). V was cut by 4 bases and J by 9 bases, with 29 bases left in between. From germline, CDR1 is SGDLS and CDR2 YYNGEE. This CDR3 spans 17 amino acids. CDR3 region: CASSPRAEDDSSSGQYF. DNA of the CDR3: TGTGCCAGCAGCCCCCGAGCGGAGGACGACTCCTCCTCTGGGCAGTACTTC.

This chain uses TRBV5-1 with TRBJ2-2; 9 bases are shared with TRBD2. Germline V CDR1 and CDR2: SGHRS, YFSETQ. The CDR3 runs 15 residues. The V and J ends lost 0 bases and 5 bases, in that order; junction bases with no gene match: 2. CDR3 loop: CASSLASGMTGELFF. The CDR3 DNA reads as TGCGCCAGCAGCTTGGCTAGCGGGATGACCGGGGAGCTGTTTTTT.

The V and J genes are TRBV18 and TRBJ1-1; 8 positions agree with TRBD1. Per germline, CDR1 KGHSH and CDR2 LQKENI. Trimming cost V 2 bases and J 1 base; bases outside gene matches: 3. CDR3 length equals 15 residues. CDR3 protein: CASSPNTGGNTEAFF. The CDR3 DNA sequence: TGTGCCAGCTCACCAAACACAGGGGGGAACACTGAAGCTTTCTTT. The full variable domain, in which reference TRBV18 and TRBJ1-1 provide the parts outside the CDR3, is NAGVMQNPRHLVRRRGQEARLRCSPMKGHSHVYWYRQLPEEGLKFMVYLQKENIIDESGMPKERFSAEFPKEGPSILRIQQVVRGDSAAYFCASSPNTGGNTEAFFGQGTRLTVV.

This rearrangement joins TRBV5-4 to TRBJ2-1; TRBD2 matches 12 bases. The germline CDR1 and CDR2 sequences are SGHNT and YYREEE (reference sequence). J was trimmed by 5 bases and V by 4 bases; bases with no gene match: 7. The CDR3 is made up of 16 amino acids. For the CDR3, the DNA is TGTGCCAGCAGCGTAGGGACTAGCGGGTACAACAATGAGCAGTTCTTC. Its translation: CASSVGTSGYNNEQFF.

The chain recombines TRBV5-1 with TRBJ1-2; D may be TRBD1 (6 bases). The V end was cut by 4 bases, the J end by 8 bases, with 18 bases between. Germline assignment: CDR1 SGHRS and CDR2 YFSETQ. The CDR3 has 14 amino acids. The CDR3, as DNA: TGCGCCAGCAGCCCCTCGGGACAAGAGGGGGGCTACACCTTC. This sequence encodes CASSPSGQEGGYTF. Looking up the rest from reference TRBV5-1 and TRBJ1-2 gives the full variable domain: KAGVTQTPRYLIKTRGQQVTLSCSPISGHRSVSWYQQTPGQGLQFLFEYFSETQRNKGNFPGRFSGRQFSNSRSEMNVSTLELGDSALYLCASSPSGQEGGYTFGSGTRLTVV.

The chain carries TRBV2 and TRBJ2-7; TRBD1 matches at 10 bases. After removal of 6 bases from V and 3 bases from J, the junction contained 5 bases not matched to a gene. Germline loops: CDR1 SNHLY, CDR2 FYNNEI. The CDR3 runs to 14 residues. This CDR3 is CASRTGTGDYEQYF. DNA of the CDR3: TGTGCCAGCAGGACCGGGACAGGGGACTACGAGCAGTACTTC.

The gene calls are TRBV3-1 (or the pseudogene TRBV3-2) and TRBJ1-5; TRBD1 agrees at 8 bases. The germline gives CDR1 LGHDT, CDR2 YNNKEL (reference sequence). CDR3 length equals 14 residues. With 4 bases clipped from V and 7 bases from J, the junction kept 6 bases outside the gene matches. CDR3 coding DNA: TGTGCCAGCAGCCTCGGACAGGGTCAACAGCCCCAGCATTTT. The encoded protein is CASSLGQGQQPQHF.

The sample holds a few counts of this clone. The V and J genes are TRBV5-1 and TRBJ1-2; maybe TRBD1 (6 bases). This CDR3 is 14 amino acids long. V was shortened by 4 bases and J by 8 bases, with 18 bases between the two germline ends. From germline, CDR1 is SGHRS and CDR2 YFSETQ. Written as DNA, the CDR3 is TGCGCCAGCAGCCTTAGGGCACAGGGCGGCGGCTACACCTTC. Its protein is CASSLRAQGGGYTF. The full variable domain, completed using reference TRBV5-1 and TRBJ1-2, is KAGVTQTPRYLIKTRGQQVTLSCSPISGHRSVSWYQQTPGQGLQFLFEYFSETQRNKGNFPGRFSGRQFSNSRSEMNVSTLELGDSALYLCASSLRAQGGGYTFGSGTRLTVV.

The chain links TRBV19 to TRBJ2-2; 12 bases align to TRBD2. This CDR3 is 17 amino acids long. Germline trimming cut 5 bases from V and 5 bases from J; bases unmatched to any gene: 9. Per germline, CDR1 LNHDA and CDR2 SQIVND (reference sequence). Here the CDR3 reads CASSLQTSGSETGELFF. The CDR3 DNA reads TGTGCCAGTAGTCTCCAGACTAGCGGGAGCGAAACCGGGGAGCTGTTTTTT.

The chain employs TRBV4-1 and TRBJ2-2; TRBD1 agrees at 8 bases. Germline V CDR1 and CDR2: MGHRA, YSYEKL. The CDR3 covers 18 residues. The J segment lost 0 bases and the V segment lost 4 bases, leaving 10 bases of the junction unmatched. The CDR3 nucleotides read TGCGCCAGCAGCCCAACGGTAGACAGGGGCGCGAACACCGGGGAGCTGTTTTTT. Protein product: CASSPTVDRGANTGELFF.